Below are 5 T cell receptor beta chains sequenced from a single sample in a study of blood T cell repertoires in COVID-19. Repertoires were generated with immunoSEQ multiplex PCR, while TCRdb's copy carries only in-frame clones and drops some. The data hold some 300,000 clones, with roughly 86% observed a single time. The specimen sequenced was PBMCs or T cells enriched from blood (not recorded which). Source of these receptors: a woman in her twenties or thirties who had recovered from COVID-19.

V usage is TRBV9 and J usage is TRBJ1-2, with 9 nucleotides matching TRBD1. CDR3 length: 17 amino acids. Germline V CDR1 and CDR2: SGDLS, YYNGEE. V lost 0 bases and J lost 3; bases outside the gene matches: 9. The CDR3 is CASSVATGTGYDYGYTF. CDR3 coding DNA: TGTGCCAGCAGCGTAGCTACCGGGACAGGGTACGACTATGGCTACACCTTC.

CDR3 region: CASSRGSGPQETQYF. The DNA for the CDR3 is TGCGCCAGCAGCCGGGGGAGCGGGCCTCAAGAGACCCAGTACTTC. The V gene is TRBV5-1, the J gene TRBJ2-5, with D tentatively TRBD2 (6 bases). CDR3 length: 15 amino acids. Germline CDR1 SGHRS, CDR2 YFSETQ. The V end lost 4 bases, the J end lost 2 bases, and 15 bases lay between the germline ends. Drawing the rest from reference TRBV5-1 and TRBJ2-5, the complete variable domain is KAGVTQTPRYLIKTRGQQVTLSCSPISGHRSVSWYQQTPGQGLQFLFEYFSETQRNKGNFPGRFSGRQFSNSRSEMNVSTLELGDSALYLCASSRGSGPQETQYFGPGTRLLVL.

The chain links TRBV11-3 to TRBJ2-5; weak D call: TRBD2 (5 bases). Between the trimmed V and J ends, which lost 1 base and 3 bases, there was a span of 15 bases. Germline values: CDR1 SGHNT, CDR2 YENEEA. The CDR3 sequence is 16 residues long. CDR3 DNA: TGTGCCAGCAGCTTAGGTTTAAGAGGAGCGGAAGAGACCCAGTACTTC. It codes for CASSLGLRGAEETQYF.

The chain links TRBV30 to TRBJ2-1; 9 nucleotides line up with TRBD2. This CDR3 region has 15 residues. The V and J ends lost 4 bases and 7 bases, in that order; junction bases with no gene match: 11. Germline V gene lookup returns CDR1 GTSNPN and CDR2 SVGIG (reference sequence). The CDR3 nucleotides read TGTGCCTGGACCATTAGCGGGAGCCCTGTAAATGAGCAGTTCTTC. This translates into CAWTISGSPVNEQFF.

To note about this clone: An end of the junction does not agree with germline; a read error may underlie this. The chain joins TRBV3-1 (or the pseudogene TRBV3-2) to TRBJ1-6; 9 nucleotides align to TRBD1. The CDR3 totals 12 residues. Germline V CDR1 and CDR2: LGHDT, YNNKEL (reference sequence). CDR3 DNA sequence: TGTGCCAGCAGCCAAGGACCCCGGGACAGGGTCTTT. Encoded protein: CASSQGPRDRVF.